The clone carrying this T cell receptor beta chain showed up many times. Its specificity is unknown. This entry comes from a study of naive and memory T cell subsets. A UMI-containing oligonucleotide was joined by 3' ligation to the TCR cDNA template. Unsorted total RNA, about 1 to 1000 ng, was DNase treated before reverse transcription. The SP2 primer and nested alpha and beta constant region primers amplified ligated cDNA in four rounds. For blood and skin samples, reverse transcription used TCR alpha and beta constant primers. From the UMI-ligation and nested PCR reads, TCRdb called clonotypes with MiXCR, one entry per CDR3 protein. The sample holds more than 25,000 distinct CDR3 sequences; around 5.3% are singletons and the top ten take 7% to 9%. The CDR3 is 16 residues long. CDR1 is ENHRY and CDR2 is SYGVKD in the germline V gene. V gave up 4 bases and J gave up 0 bases, with 15 bases separating them.

Overall study results and limits: This RNA-based method may be sensitive to activation-related transcript changes.

The source material was blood. The V call is TRBV10-3, the J call TRBJ1-1; D is unclear. The clonotype comes from an adult in good health. CDR3 bases: TGTGCCATCAGTGCGGGTGCCGGCCCTATGAACACTGAAGCTTTCTTT. It specifies CAISAGAGPMNTEAFF.